A selection of T cell receptor beta chains follows, all from one sample in a study of response to subunit inactivated influenza vaccine. TCRdb reanalysed the RT-PCR reads using MiXCR and keeps one entry per CDR3 protein. Among about 780,000 distinct CDR3 sequences listed, approximately 17% were seen once. Sequenced here: PBMCs from blood, sampled 5 days after vaccination. Receptor source: a man in his fifties or sixties who received an inactivated influenza vaccine. The CDR3 runs from the conserved cysteine through the conserved F or W. D genes are given only for firm matches. Expanded clones get a size class; other rows say once, few or many, or leave the size out.

d_gene	abundance	v_gene	j_gene	CDR3aa	CDR3nt
NA	NA	TRBV29-1	TRBJ2-5	CSVEVGEETQYF	TGCAGCGTTGAGGTAGGGGAAGAGACCCAGTACTTC
TRBD2	NA	TRBV20-1	TRBJ2-3	CSARDLKGLAGEGGTDTQYF	TGCAGTGCTAGAGATCTGAAGGGACTAGCGGGAGAGGGGGGAACAGATACGCAGTATTTT
NA	NA	TRBV7-6	TRBJ2-1	CASSLIQGEQFF	TGTGCCAGCAGCCTCATACAGGGTGAGCAGTTCTTC
NA	NA	TRBV20-1	TRBJ2-1	CSARDVSEEISYNEQFF	TGCAGTGCTAGAGATGTTAGTGAGGAAATCTCCTACAATGAGCAGTTCTTC
NA	NA	TRBV11-2	TRBJ1-2	CASSFRSPYGYTF	TGTGCCAGCAGCTTCCGATCCCCATATGGCTACACCTTC
TRBD1	NA	TRBV20-1	TRBJ1-2	CSAPGTGGFLNYGYTF	TGCAGTGCTCCCGGGACAGGGGGCTTCCTTAACTATGGCTACACCTTC
TRBD1	NA	TRBV20-1	TRBJ1-1	CSARGGQKNTEAFF	TGCAGTGCTAGAGGGGGACAGAAGAACACTGAAGCTTTCTTT
NA	NA	TRBV10-3	TRBJ2-3	CAISESLGGSGPDTQYF	TGTGCCATCAGTGAGTCGTTGGGCGGAAGCGGTCCAGATACGCAGTATTTT
NA	NA	TRBV13	TRBJ1-2	CASSLGGDVGYGYTF	TGTGCCAGCAGCTTAGGGGGGGACGTGGGCTATGGCTACACCTTC
NA	NA	TRBV11-2	TRBJ2-7	CASSFSRSGQVTTYEQYF	TGTGCCAGCAGCTTTTCGCGCTCTGGGCAGGTGACAACCTACGAGCAGTACTTC
TRBD2	NA	TRBV27	TRBJ2-1	CASSSQREYYNEQFF	TGTGCCAGCAGTTCACAGCGGGAGTACTACAATGAGCAGTTCTTC
NA	few	TRBV20-1	TRBJ1-3	CSADFGNTIYF	TGCAGTGCCGATTTTGGAAACACCATATATTTT
TRBD1	few	TRBV12-3/TRBV12-4	TRBJ1-2	CASRSSPGQARTF	TGTGCCAGCAGGTCATCCCCGGGACAGGCACGAACCTTC
NA	NA	TRBV18	TRBJ2-1	CASSPPLTPTNNEQFF	TGTGCCAGCTCACCACCCTTAACGCCTACGAACAATGAGCAGTTCTTC
TRBD2	NA	TRBV18	TRBJ2-7	CASSPTRGGNEQYF	TGTGCCAGCTCACCGACACGGGGGGGGAACGAGCAGTACTTC
TRBD2	few	TRBV28	TRBJ2-7	CASSLISGGPSF	TGTGCCAGCAGTTTAATTAGCGGGGGGCCTTCCTTC
NA	few	TRBV3-1	TRBJ1-1	CASSPWGGTEAFF	TGTGCCAGCAGTCCCTGGGGGGGCACTGAAGCTTTCTTT
NA	many	TRBV12-3/TRBV12-4	TRBJ1-3	CASSKGISGNTIYF	TGTGCCAGCAGCAAGGGAATTTCTGGAAACACCATATATTTT
NA	few	TRBV15	TRBJ2-1	CATSRRTTYNEQFF	TGTGCCACCAGCAGACGGACTACCTACAATGAGCAGTTCTTC
TRBD1	few	TRBV10-2	TRBJ2-7	CAAYTGGYEQYF	TGCGCCGCCTATACAGGGGGCTACGAGCAGTACTTC
TRBD2	few	TRBV29-1	TRBJ2-1	CSVVVNSGGNEQFF	TGCAGCGTTGTGGTAAATAGCGGGGGTAATGAGCAGTTCTTC
TRBD2	NA	TRBV10-2	TRBJ2-7	CASSESWLAEQSSYEQYF	TGCGCCAGCAGTGAGTCATGGCTAGCGGAACAGAGCTCCTACGAGCAGTACTTC
NA	NA	TRBV6-1	TRBJ2-7	CASNRFSGSSYEQYF	TGTGCCAGCAATCGTTTCTCGGGGAGTTCCTACGAGCAGTACTTC
NA	many	TRBV9	TRBJ2-2	CASSPRTANTGELFF	TGTGCCAGCAGCCCCAGGACAGCGAACACCGGGGAGCTGTTTTTT
NA	NA	TRBV11-3	TRBJ2-3	CASSASGADTQYF	TGTGCCAGCAGCGCGAGTGGCGCAGATACGCAGTATTTT
TRBD1	few	TRBV10-3	TRBJ2-2	CAITPTGGLNTGELFF	TGTGCCATCACTCCGACAGGGGGCCTGAACACCGGGGAGCTGTTTTTT